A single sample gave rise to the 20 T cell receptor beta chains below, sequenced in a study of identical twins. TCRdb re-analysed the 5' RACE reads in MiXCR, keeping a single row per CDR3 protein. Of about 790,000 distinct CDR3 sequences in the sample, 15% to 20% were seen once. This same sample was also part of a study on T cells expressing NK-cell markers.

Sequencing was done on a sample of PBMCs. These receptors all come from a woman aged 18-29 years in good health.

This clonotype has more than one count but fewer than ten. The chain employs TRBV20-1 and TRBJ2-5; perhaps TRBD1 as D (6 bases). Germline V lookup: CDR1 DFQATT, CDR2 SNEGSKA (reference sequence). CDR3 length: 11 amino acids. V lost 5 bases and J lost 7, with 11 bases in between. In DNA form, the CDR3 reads TGCAGTGCTTACGAAGGGGGGACCCAGTACTTC. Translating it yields CSAYEGGTQYF.

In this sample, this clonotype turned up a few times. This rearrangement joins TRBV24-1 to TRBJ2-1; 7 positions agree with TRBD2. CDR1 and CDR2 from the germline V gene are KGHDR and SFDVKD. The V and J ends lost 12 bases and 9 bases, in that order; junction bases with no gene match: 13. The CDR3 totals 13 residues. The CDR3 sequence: CAVGGMVTSEQFF. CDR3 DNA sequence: TGTGCCGTCGGGGGGATGGTTACAAGTGAGCAGTTCTTC.

The CDR3 nucleotides read TGCAGCACTACTAGCGGGGGGCGGGACGAGCAGTTCTTC. As protein: CSTTSGGRDEQFF. The rearrangement links TRBV29-1 to TRBJ2-1; 12 positions match TRBD2. Germline CDR1 and CDR2: SQVTM and ANQGSEA. CDR3 length equals 13 residues. Trimming cost V 8 bases and J 10 bases; bases outside gene matches: 9.

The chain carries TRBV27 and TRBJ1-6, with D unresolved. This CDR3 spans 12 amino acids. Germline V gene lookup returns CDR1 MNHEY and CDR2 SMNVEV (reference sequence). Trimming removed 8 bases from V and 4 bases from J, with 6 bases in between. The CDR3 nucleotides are TGTGCCAGCGGGCCATATAATTCACCCCTCCACTTT. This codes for CASGPYNSPLHF.

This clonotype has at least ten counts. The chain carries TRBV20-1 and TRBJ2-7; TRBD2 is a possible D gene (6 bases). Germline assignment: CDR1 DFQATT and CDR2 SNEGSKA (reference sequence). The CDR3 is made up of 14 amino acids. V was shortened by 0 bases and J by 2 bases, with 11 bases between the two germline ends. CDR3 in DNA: TGCAGTGCTAGAGATACTAGCCGGGCCTACGAGCAGTACTTC. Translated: CSARDTSRAYEQYF.

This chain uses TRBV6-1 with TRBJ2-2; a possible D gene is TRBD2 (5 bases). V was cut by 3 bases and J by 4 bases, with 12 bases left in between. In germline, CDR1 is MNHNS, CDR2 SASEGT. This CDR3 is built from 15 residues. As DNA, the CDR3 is TGTGCCAGCAGTGAGGGCCGCGCGGGCACCGGGGAGCTGTTTTTT. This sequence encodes CASSEGRAGTGELFF.

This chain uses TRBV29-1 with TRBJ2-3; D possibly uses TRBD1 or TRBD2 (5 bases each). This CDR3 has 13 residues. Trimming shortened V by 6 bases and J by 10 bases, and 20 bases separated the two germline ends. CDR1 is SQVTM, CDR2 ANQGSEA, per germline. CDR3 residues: CSVPGPPAVPQYF. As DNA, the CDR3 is TGCAGCGTGCCGGGACCCCCGGCAGTCCCGCAGTATTTT.

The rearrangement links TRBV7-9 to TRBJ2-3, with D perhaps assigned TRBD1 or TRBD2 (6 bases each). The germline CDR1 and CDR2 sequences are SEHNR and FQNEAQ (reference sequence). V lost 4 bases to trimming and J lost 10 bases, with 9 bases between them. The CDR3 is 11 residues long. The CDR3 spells CASSYREAQYF. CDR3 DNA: TGTGCCAGCAGCTACAGGGAGGCGCAGTATTTT.

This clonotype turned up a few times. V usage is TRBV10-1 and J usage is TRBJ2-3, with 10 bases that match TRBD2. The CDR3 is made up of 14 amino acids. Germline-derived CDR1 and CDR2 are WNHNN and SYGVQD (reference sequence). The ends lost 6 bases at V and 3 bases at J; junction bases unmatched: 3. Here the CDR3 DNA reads TGCGCCAGCAGGGGGGGACTAGCGACAGATACGCAGTATTTT. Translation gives CASRGGLATDTQYF.

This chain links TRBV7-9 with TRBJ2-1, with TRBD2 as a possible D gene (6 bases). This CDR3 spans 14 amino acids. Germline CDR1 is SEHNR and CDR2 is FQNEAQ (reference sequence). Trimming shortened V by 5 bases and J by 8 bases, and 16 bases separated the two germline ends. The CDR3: CASSPRTRGDEQFF. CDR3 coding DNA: TGTGCCAGCAGCCCTCGGACCCGCGGGGATGAGCAGTTCTTC.

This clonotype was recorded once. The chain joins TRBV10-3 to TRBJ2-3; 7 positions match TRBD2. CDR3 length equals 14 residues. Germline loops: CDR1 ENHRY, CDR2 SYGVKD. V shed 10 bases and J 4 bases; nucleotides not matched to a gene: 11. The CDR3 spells CATSQLAWADTQYF. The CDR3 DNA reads TGTGCCACCTCGCAACTAGCGTGGGCAGATACGCAGTATTTT.

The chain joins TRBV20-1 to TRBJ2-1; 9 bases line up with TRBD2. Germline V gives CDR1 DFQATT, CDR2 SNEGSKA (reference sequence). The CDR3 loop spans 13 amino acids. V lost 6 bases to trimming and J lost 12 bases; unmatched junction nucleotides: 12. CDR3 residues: CSAAKAGGPGQFF. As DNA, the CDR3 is TGCAGTGCGGCAAAAGCGGGGGGCCCAGGGCAGTTCTTC.

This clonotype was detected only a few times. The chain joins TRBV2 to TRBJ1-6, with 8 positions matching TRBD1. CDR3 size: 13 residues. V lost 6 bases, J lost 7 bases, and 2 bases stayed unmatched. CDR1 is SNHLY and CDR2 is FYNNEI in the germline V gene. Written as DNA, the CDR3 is TGTGCCAGCAGACGACAGGGGAATTCACCCCTCCACTTT. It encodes CASRRQGNSPLHF.

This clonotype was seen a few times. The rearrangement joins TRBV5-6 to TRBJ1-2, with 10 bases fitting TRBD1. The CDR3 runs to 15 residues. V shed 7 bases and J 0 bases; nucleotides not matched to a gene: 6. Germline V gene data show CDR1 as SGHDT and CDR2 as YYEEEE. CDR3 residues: CASASGTGANYGYTF. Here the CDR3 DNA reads TGTGCCAGCGCGAGCGGGACAGGGGCTAACTATGGCTACACCTTC.

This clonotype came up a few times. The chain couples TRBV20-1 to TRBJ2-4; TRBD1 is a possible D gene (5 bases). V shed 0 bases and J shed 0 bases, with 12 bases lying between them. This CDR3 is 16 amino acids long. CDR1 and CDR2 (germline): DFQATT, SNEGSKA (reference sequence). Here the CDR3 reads CSARDFSGLAKNIQYF. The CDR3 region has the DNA TGCAGTGCTAGAGATTTTTCAGGGCTAGCCAAAAACATTCAGTACTTC.

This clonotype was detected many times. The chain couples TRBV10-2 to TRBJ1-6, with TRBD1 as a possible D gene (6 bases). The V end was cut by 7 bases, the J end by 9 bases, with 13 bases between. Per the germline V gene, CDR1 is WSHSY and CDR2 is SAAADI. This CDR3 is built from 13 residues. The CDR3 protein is CASNRDNASPLHF. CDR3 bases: TGCGCCAGCAACCGGGACAACGCTTCACCCCTCCACTTT.

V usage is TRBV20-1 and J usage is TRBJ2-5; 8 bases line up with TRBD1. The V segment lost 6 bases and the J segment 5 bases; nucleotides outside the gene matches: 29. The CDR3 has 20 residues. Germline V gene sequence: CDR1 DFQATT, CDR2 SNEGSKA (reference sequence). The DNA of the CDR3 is TGCAGTGCCCCCGAACCCAGGACAGGGCTATCATCAGGGTCTTGGGAGACCCAGTACTTC. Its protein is CSAPEPRTGLSSGSWETQYF.

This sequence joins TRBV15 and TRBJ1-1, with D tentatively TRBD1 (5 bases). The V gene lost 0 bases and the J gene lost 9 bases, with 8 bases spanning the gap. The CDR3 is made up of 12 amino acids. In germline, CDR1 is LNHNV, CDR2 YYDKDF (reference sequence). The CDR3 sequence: CATSRDGGKAFF. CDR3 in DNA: TGTGCCACCAGCAGAGATGGGGGGAAAGCTTTCTTT.

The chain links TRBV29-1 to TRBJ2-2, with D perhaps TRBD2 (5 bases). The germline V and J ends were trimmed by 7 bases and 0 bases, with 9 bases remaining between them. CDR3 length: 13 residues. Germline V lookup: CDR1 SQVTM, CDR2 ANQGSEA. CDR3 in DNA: TGCAGCGGGCAAGCGGCGAACACCGGGGAGCTGTTTTTT. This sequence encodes CSGQAANTGELFF.

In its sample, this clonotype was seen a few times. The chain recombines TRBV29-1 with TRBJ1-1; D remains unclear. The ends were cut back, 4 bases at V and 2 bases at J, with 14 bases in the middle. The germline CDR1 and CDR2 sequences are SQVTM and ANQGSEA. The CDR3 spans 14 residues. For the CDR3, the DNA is TGCAGCGTTGGGTCGGGTCTAAGTAACACTGAAGCTTTCTTT. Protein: CSVGSGLSNTEAFF.